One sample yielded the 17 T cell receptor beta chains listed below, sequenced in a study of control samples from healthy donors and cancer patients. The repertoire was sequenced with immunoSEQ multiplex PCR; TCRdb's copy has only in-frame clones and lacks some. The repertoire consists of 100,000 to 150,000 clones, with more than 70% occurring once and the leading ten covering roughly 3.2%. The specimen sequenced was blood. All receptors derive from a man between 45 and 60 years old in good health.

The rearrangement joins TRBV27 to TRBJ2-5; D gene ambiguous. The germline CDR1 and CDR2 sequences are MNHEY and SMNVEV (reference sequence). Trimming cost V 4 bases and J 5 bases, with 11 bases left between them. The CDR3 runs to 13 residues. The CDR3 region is CASSSTIEETQYF. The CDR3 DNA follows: TGTGCCAGCAGTTCCACAATAGAGGAGACCCAGTACTTC.

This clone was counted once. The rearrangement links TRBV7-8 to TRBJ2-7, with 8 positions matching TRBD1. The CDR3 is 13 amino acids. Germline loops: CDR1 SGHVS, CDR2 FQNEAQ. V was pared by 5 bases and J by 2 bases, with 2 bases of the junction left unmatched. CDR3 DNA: TGTGCCAGCAGCACGGACAGGGCCTACGAGCAGTACTTC. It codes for CASSTDRAYEQYF.

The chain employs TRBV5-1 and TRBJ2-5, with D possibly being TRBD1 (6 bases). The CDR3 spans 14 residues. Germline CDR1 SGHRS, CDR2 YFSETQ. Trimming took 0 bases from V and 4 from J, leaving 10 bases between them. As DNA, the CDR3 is TGCGCCAGCAGCTTGGCCCTCAGGGGAGAGACCCAGTACTTC. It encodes CASSLALRGETQYF. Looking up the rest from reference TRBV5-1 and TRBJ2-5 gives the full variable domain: KAGVTQTPRYLIKTRGQQVTLSCSPISGHRSVSWYQQTPGQGLQFLFEYFSETQRNKGNFPGRFSGRQFSNSRSEMNVSTLELGDSALYLCASSLALRGETQYFGPGTRLLVL.

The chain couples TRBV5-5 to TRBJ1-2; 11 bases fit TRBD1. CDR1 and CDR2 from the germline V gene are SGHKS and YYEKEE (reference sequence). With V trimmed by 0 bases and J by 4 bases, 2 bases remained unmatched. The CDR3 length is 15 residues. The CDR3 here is CASSLDGQGAYGYTF. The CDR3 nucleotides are TGTGCCAGCAGCTTGGACGGACAGGGGGCCTATGGCTACACCTTC.

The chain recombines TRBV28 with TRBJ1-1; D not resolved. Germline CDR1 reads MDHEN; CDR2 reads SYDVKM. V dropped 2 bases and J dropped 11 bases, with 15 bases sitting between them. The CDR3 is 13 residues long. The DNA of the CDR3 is TGTGCCAGCAGTTTAGCACAGCCTATTGATGCTTTCTTT. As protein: CASSLAQPIDAFF.

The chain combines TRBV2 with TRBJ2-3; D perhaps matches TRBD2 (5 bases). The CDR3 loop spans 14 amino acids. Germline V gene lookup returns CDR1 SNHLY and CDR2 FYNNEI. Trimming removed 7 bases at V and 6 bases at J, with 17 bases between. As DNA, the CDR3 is TGTGCCAGCAAGTCAGGTTTCACGGGGGATACGCAGTATTTT. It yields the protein CASKSGFTGDTQYF.

The CDR3 protein is CASSAGQGTFYEQYF. The CDR3 nucleotides are TGTGCCAGCAGCGCGGGACAGGGGACTTTCTACGAGCAGTACTTC. This chain links TRBV9 with TRBJ2-7; 10 bases line up with TRBD1. The V gene end was trimmed by 3 bases and the J gene end by 3 bases; junction bases not matched to a gene: 6. Germline loops: CDR1 SGDLS, CDR2 YYNGEE. The CDR3 extends over 15 amino acids.

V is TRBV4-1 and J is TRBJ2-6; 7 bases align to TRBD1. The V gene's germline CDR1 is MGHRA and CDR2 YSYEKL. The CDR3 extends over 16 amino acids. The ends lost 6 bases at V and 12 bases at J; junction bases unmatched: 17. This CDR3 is CASRRGVQGISGVLTF. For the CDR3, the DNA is TGCGCCAGCAGAAGAGGAGTACAGGGGATTTCGGGCGTCCTGACTTTC.

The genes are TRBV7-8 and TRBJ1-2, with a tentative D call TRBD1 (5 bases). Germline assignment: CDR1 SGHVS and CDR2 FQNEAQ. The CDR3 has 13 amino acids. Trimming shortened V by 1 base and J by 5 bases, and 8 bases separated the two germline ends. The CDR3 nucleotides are TGTGCCAGCAGCTTAGAGACAGCTTATGGCTACACCTTC. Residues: CASSLETAYGYTF.

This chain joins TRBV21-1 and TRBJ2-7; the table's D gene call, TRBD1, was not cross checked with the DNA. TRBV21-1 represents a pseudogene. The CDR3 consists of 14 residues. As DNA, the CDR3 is TGTGCCAGCAGCAAAGTAAGGACACCCTACGAGCAGTACTTC. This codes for CASSKVRTPYEQYF.

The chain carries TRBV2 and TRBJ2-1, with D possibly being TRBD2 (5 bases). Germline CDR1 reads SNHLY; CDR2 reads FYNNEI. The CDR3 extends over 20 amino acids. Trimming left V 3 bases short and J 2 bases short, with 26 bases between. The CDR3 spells CASSDGETPWPDKPYNEQFF. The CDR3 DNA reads TGTGCCAGCAGTGACGGGGAGACCCCTTGGCCCGATAAGCCCTACAATGAGCAGTTCTTC.

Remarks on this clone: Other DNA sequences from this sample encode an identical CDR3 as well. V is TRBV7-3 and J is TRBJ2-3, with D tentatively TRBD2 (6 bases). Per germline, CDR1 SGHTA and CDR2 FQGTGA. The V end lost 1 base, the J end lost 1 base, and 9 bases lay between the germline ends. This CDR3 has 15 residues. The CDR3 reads CASSLMQRGTDTQYF. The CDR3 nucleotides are TGTGCCAGCAGCTTAATGCAGCGGGGCACAGATACGCAGTATTTT.

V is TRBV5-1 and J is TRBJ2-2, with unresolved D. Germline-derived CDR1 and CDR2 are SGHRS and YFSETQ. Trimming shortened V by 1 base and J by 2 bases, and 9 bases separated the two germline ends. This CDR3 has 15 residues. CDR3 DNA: TGCGCCAGCAGCTTGTTTACCGACAACACCGGGGAGCTGTTTTTT. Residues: CASSLFTDNTGELFF. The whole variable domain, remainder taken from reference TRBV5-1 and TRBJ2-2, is KAGVTQTPRYLIKTRGQQVTLSCSPISGHRSVSWYQQTPGQGLQFLFEYFSETQRNKGNFPGRFSGRQFSNSRSEMNVSTLELGDSALYLCASSLFTDNTGELFFGEGSRLTVL.

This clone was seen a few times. This CDR3 reads CASSNRASNTGELFF. CDR3 nucleotide sequence: TGCGCCAGCAGCAACCGTGCATCGAACACCGGGGAGCTGTTTTTT. The chain is built from TRBV5-1 and TRBJ2-2; the D is unclear. From germline, CDR1 is SGHRS and CDR2 YFSETQ. The CDR3 contains 15 residues. Trimming removed 4 bases at V and 0 bases at J, with 10 bases between. The variable domain in full, completed from reference TRBV5-1 and TRBJ2-2, reads KAGVTQTPRYLIKTRGQQVTLSCSPISGHRSVSWYQQTPGQGLQFLFEYFSETQRNKGNFPGRFSGRQFSNSRSEMNVSTLELGDSALYLCASSNRASNTGELFFGEGSRLTVL.

The CDR3 nucleotides are TGTGCCAGCAGCTCTTCAGGGGGAGTTGGAAACACCATATATTTT. This sequence encodes CASSSSGGVGNTIYF. The V and J genes are TRBV7-8 and TRBJ1-3, with 7 bases matching TRBD1. V lost 4 bases, J lost 3 bases, and 6 bases stayed unmatched. CDR1 is SGHVS and CDR2 is FQNEAQ in the germline V gene. This CDR3 region has 15 residues. Drawing the rest from reference TRBV7-8 and TRBJ1-3, the complete variable domain is GAGVSQSPRYKVAKRGQDVALRCDPISGHVSLFWYQQALGQGPEFLTYFQNEAQLDKSGLPSDRFFAERPEGSVSTLKIQRTQQEDSAVYLCASSSSGGVGNTIYFGEGSWLTVV.

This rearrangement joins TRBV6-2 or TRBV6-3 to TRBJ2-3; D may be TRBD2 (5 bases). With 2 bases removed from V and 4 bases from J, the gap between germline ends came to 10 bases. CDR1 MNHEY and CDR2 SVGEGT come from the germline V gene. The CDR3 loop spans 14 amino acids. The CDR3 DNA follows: TGTGCCAGCAGTTACCGGGGATCGGCAGATACGCAGTATTTT. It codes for CASSYRGSADTQYF.

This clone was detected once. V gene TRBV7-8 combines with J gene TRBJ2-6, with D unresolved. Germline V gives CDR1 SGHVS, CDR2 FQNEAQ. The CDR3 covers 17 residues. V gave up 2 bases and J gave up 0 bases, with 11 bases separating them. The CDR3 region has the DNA TGTGCCAGCAGCTTATACCCCTGGCCCTCTGGGGCCAACGTCCTGACTTTC. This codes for CASSLYPWPSGANVLTF.